This note documents a single T cell receptor beta chain sequence. Its antigen is as yet unknown. The J segment lost 6 bases and the V segment lost 6 bases, leaving 4 bases of the junction unmatched. There are 13 residues in the CDR3. CDR1 MNHNS and CDR2 SASEGT come from the germline V gene. By quantitative 5'-RACE with molecular barcodes, the TCR beta libraries were made. TCRdb called the 5' RACE reads again in MiXCR, with one record for every CDR3 protein. The table shows about 480,000 distinct CDR3 sequences, with roughly 15% occurring only once. The data derive from a study of CD8 T cells in ankylosing spondylitis. Findings and limits, study-wide: Before this, some motif variants had been reported in reactive arthritis synovial fluid and blood. Among TCR beta sequences, a motif of roughly 8 highly homologous variants appeared characteristic of ankylosing spondylitis blood. Peripheral blood held disease-linked clones only at relatively low frequency, and these were CD8+.

The TCR originated in a male donor with ankylosing spondylitis. Sequencing was performed on blood, either unsorted or a sorted T cell fraction (not recorded which). V gene TRBV6-1 combines with J gene TRBJ2-7, with TRBD1 matching 11 bases. This CDR3 reads CASRWDRGSEQYF. In DNA form, the CDR3 reads TGTGCCAGCAGGTGGGACAGGGGGTCCGAGCAGTACTTC.